This is a list of T cell receptor beta chains from one sample in a study of blood T cell repertoires in COVID-19. Measured with immunoSEQ multiplex PCR; TCRdb has only the in-frame clones, and not every one. There are 350,000 or so clones in the sample; 70% to 90% occur only once, and around 4.5% lies in the top ten. Source material: PBMCs or T cells enriched from blood (not recorded which). These receptors were obtained from a woman between 40 and 55 years old with acute COVID-19. The CDR3 runs from the conserved cysteine through the conserved F or W. Fields, in order: D gene, clone size, V gene, J gene, CDR3 protein, CDR3 DNA. A D gene is named only where the DNA matches it firmly. Clone size is shown for a subset of rows, as once, few, many or a class of expanded clone.

TRBD1	.	TRBV27	TRBJ1-4	CASRTQGFTNEKLFF	TGTGCCAGCAGAACACAGGGGTTCACTAATGAAAAACTGTTTTTT
TRBD2	.	TRBV4-3	TRBJ2-3	CASSRFGEAGGSSTDTQYF	TGCGCCAGCAGCCGCTTCGGGGAAGCGGGGGGGTCTAGCACAGATACGCAGTATTTT
.	.	TRBV5-1	TRBJ1-6	CASSLQGTSYNSPLHF	TGCGCCAGCAGCTTGCAGGGGACGTCCTATAATTCACCCCTCCACTTT
TRBD2	.	TRBV19	TRBJ2-1	CASRRAGANEQFF	TGTGCCAGTAGAAGGGCGGGAGCAAATGAGCAGTTCTTC
.	.	TRBV28	TRBJ1-2	CASSWGRGKGMGYTF	TGTGCCAGCAGTTGGGGTCGGGGGAAAGGTATGGGCTACACCTTC
.	few	TRBV4-3	TRBJ1-2	CASSPRTTNYGYTF	TGCGCCAGCAGCCCTCGGACAACTAACTATGGCTACACCTTC
TRBD1	.	TRBV20-1	TRBJ2-5	CSASRTGKETQYF	TGCAGTGCTAGTCGGACAGGGAAGGAGACCCAGTACTTC
.	.	TRBV5-1	TRBJ1-5	CASSSGGQRNQPQHF	TGCGCCAGCAGCTCTGGTGGACAGAGAAATCAGCCCCAGCATTTT
.	.	TRBV27	TRBJ1-2	CASKNKTSPNYGYTF	TGTGCCAGCAAAAATAAAACATCGCCTAACTATGGCTACACCTTC
TRBD2	.	TRBV7-2	TRBJ2-1	CASSLTNSGRAYNEQFF	TGTGCCAGCAGCCTAACTAATAGCGGGAGGGCCTACAATGAGCAGTTCTTC
TRBD2	.	TRBV4-1	TRBJ2-5	CASSPAGASGAETQYF	TGCGCCAGCAGCCCAGCCGGGGCTAGCGGGGCGGAGACCCAGTACTTC
TRBD1	.	TRBV4-2	TRBJ2-1	CASSQDWKITRTGGNDEQFF	TGTGCCAGCAGCCAAGACTGGAAGATTACCCGGACAGGGGGAAACGATGAGCAGTTCTTC
TRBD2	.	TRBV5-1	TRBJ2-5	CASSAGLAGGKETQYF	TGCGCCAGCAGCGCGGGACTAGCGGGAGGGAAAGAGACCCAGTACTTC
.	.	TRBV7-9	TRBJ1-1	CASSFLGPTGGEAFF	TGTGCCAGCAGCTTCCTGGGGCCGACGGGCGGTGAAGCTTTCTTT
TRBD1	.	TRBV27	TRBJ2-7	CASSLRQGASYEQYF	TGTGCCAGCAGTTTACGACAGGGGGCCTCCTACGAGCAGTACTTC
TRBD1	.	TRBV25-1	TRBJ2-5	CASSEQGVRETQYF	TGTGCCAGCAGTGAACAGGGGGTCAGAGAGACCCAGTACTTC
.	.	TRBV27	TRBJ2-6	CASREGGSGANVLTF	TGTGCCAGCAGAGAAGGGGGCTCTGGGGCCAACGTCCTGACTTTC
.	.	TRBV9	TRBJ1-3	CASRPEGYSGNTIYF	TGTGCCAGCAGACCCGAGGGATACTCTGGAAACACCATATATTTT
.	.	TRBV28	TRBJ1-2	CASSSPAGINYGYTF	TGTGCCAGCAGTTCCCCGGCGGGGATTAACTATGGCTACACCTTC
TRBD1	.	TRBV4-2	TRBJ2-2	CASSPGQGVTGELFF	TGTGCCAGCAGCCCGGGACAGGGGGTGACCGGGGAGCTGTTTTTT
.	.	TRBV5-4	TRBJ2-7	CASSQTYSEQYF	TGTGCCAGCAGCCAGACTTATTCTGAGCAGTACTTC
.	.	TRBV5-4	TRBJ2-7	CASSLGGKGVYEQYF	TGTGCCAGCAGCTTGGGAGGGAAAGGCGTCTACGAGCAGTACTTC
.	.	TRBV6-4	TRBJ1-1	CASSERGVLDTEAFF	TGTGCCAGCAGTGAGCGGGGGGTTTTGGACACTGAAGCTTTCTTT
.	.	TRBV4-3	TRBJ1-4	CASSPGDKNEKLFF	TGCGCCAGCAGCCCCGGGGACAAGAATGAAAAACTGTTTTTT
.	.	TRBV5-6	TRBJ2-3	CASSLERGLGTDTQYF	TGTGCCAGCAGCTTGGAGAGAGGGTTGGGCACAGATACGCAGTATTTT
.	.	TRBV11-2	TRBJ1-1	CASSLSWYTEAFF	TGTGCCAGCAGCCTATCTTGGTACACTGAAGCTTTCTTT
.	.	TRBV28	TRBJ2-7	CASSFAGSSSYEQYF	TGTGCCAGCAGTTTTGCAGGTTCGAGCTCCTACGAGCAGTACTTC
TRBD1	.	TRBV6-5	TRBJ1-6	CASSRTGGESPLHF	TGTGCCAGCAGCCGGACAGGGGGTGAGTCACCCCTCCACTTT